These 22 T cell receptor beta chains were sequenced from one sample in a study of blood T cell repertoires in COVID-19 (dated by TCRdb to 2018 to 2021). The library relied on the immunoSEQ multiplex PCR assay. The clones in this table, taken by TCRdb from immuneACCESS, are in-frame only. Not every clone is retained; where verified, under half of the shortfall comes from an unresolved V gene, and the cause of the rest is unknown. This sample is represented by 450,000 or so clones; roughly 90% of them were singletons. Of the sample, roughly 0.76% falls within the top ten clones. The sample comprised peripheral blood. The receptors were gathered from a man aged 18 to 30 with COVID-19, enrolled during active disease.

Notes on this clone: This likely comes from a read error, as the CDR3 has no conserved phenylalanine or tryptophan at its end. No DNA is shown, since the ends of the CDR3 on it are uncertain; the CDR3 is the one TCRdb lists. V is TRBV21-1 and J is TRBJ2-7; no check of the table's D call, TRBD1, against the DNA was made. TRBV21-1 is a pseudogene. The CDR3 length equals 14 residues, ends included. The CDR3 loop reads CASSKGRGSRHLLI.

The gene calls are TRBV13 and TRBJ2-1; 9 positions match TRBD2. The CDR3 has 15 residues. The germline gives CDR1 PRHDT, CDR2 FYEKMQ (reference sequence). Trimming took 5 bases from V and 0 from J; bases not matched to a gene: 2. The CDR3, as DNA: TGTGCCAGCAGCCGCGGGGGGGACTCCTACAATGAGCAGTTCTTC. Translation gives CASSRGGDSYNEQFF.

The chain is built from TRBV12-3 or TRBV12-4 and TRBJ2-2; D remains ambiguous. V lost 6 bases and J 6 bases, leaving 8 bases between the germline ends. The CDR3 spans 12 residues. The CDR3 bases are TGTGCCAGCAGACTACCGCCCGGGGAGCTGTTTTTT. This translates into CASRLPPGELFF.

This clone was observed a handful of times. The CDR3 loop reads CASSPTGMYNEQFF. The CDR3 nucleotides are TGTGCCAGCTCACCGACAGGGATGTACAATGAGCAGTTCTTC. V is TRBV18 and J is TRBJ2-1; 7 bases fit TRBD1. Losses at the gene ends were 3 bases for V and 4 bases for J; bases not matched to a gene: 3. This CDR3 is 14 amino acids long. Germline V lookup: CDR1 KGHSH, CDR2 LQKENI.

V gene TRBV24-1 combines with J gene TRBJ2-5; 7 bases are shared with TRBD2. The length of the CDR3 is 14 residues. The V gene end was trimmed by 1 base and the J gene end by 5 bases; junction bases not matched to a gene: 3. Germline V gene data show CDR1 as KGHDR and CDR2 as SFDVKD. The CDR3 protein is CATSDFGEGETQYF. The CDR3 DNA reads TGTGCCACCAGTGATTTTGGGGAGGGGGAGACCCAGTACTTC.

This clone was counted only a few times. This sequence joins TRBV6-1 and TRBJ1-5, with 8 bases fitting TRBD1. Trimming cost V 4 bases and J 0 bases; bases outside gene matches: 11. Germline V gene lookup returns CDR1 MNHNS and CDR2 SASEGT. The CDR3 is 18 amino acids. As DNA, the CDR3 is TGTGCCAGCAGTGGTCGTGGACAGGGTTTTTCTAGCAATCAGCCCCAGCATTTT. Protein sequence: CASSGRGQGFSSNQPQHF.

The rearrangement links TRBV7-9 to TRBJ1-1, with D hard to call. The CDR3 is 14 residues long. CDR1 is SEHNR, CDR2 FQNEAQ, per germline (reference sequence). V was pared by 5 bases and J by 1 base, with 11 bases between. The CDR3 loop is CASSQETRNTEAFF. In DNA, the CDR3 is TGTGCCAGCAGCCAAGAGACAAGGAACACTGAAGCTTTCTTT.

The gene calls are TRBV2 and TRBJ2-3; D unresolved. The CDR3 loop spans 11 amino acids. V dropped 3 bases and J dropped 11 bases, with 9 bases sitting between them. Germline V CDR1 and CDR2: SNHLY, FYNNEI. The CDR3 region is CASSDTPGQYF. CDR3 in DNA: TGTGCCAGCAGTGACACGCCAGGGCAGTATTTT.

The CDR3 bases are TGTGCCAGCAGCTTGTATGGACAGGGGAGGGACAATGAGCAGTTCTTC. Protein sequence: CASSLYGQGRDNEQFF. This rearrangement joins TRBV5-6 to TRBJ2-1, with 9 positions matching TRBD1. The junction had 7 bases not matched to a gene; V was cut back by 1 base and J by 5 bases. Germline V gene sequence: CDR1 SGHDT, CDR2 YYEEEE. The CDR3 is 16 amino acids.

The rearrangement uses TRBV14 and TRBJ1-2; 7 bases align to TRBD1. This CDR3 has 13 residues. Germline V gene sequence: CDR1 SGHDN, CDR2 FVKESK. V shed 4 bases, J shed 4 bases, and the junction held 3 bases outside the gene matches. In DNA, the CDR3 is TGTGCCAGCAGCCCGGGACAGCGCTATGGCTACACCTTC. This sequence encodes CASSPGQRYGYTF.

The J gene is TRBJ2-5, the V gene TRBV27; no clear D gene. The V and J ends lost 2 bases and 7 bases respectively, with 14 bases between them. Germline CDR1 is MNHEY and CDR2 is SMNVEV (reference sequence). The CDR3 length is 14 residues. In nucleotides, the CDR3 is TGTGCCAGCAGTTTAATTGGCCCCCCGGGGACCCAGTACTTC. Translation gives CASSLIGPPGTQYF.

The chain joins TRBV13 to TRBJ2-3; TRBD2 matches at 7 bases. Unmatched junction bases numbered 4, after V lost 4 bases and J lost 0 bases. Germline V CDR1 and CDR2: PRHDT, FYEKMQ (reference sequence). CDR3 size: 15 residues. The CDR3, as DNA: TGTGCCAGCAGCTCCCGGCGGGGGAGCACAGATACGCAGTATTTT. Amino acids: CASSSRRGSTDTQYF.

The chain employs TRBV5-1 and TRBJ2-2; 9 nucleotides agree with TRBD2. Losses at the gene ends were 2 bases for V and 6 bases for J; bases not matched to a gene: 5. Per germline, CDR1 SGHRS and CDR2 YFSETQ. CDR3 size: 15 residues. The CDR3 reads CASSLFSGSAGELFF. DNA of the CDR3: TGCGCCAGCAGCTTATTTAGCGGGAGCGCCGGGGAGCTGTTTTTT.

This chain connects TRBV5-8 to TRBJ1-4; 7 bases match TRBD1. The CDR3 runs 14 residues. The germline gives CDR1 SGHTS, CDR2 YDEGEE. The V gene end was trimmed by 4 bases and the J gene end by 4 bases; junction bases not matched to a gene: 4. The CDR3 loop reads CASSPTGINEKLFF. Written as DNA, the CDR3 is TGTGCCAGCAGCCCGACAGGGATTAATGAAAAACTGTTTTTT.

A single count supports this clone. The CDR3 DNA reads as TGTGCCAGCAGTTTACGAACTAGCGGGACCCGGGGGGGCGAGCAGTACTTC. Protein sequence: CASSLRTSGTRGGEQYF. The chain links TRBV28 to TRBJ2-7; TRBD2 aligns across 10 bases. V lost 2 bases, J lost 6 bases, and 13 bases stayed unmatched. Germline assignment: CDR1 MDHEN and CDR2 SYDVKM. CDR3 length: 17 residues.

The chain links TRBV5-1 to TRBJ2-7; D gene unclear. Germline CDR1 SGHRS, CDR2 YFSETQ. V lost 1 base, J lost 2 bases, and 10 bases lay in between. The CDR3 consists of 14 residues. The CDR3 nucleotides are TGCGCCAGCAGCTTGACGGCGGAACCCTACGAGCAGTACTTC. As protein: CASSLTAEPYEQYF.

This clone has a single count. This chain uses TRBV6-5 with TRBJ2-2; 10 nucleotides match TRBD2. The V gene's germline CDR1 is MNHEY and CDR2 SVGAGI. The CDR3 extends over 15 amino acids. The junction had 5 bases not matched to a gene; V was cut back by 4 bases and J by 6 bases. CDR3 protein: CASSFLAGESGELFF. Here the CDR3 DNA reads TGTGCCAGCAGTTTTCTAGCGGGAGAGTCCGGGGAGCTGTTTTTT.

This chain uses TRBV29-1 with TRBJ1-3; D possibly corresponds to TRBD1 (5 bases). The ends were cut back, 7 bases at V and 1 base at J, with 11 bases in the middle. The germline gives CDR1 SQVTM, CDR2 ANQGSEA. The CDR3 loop spans 13 amino acids. CDR3 coding DNA: TGCAGCGCTGAGCCAGGGTCTGGAAACACCATATATTTT. It yields the protein CSAEPGSGNTIYF.

The gene calls are TRBV24-1 and TRBJ2-7; the D gene is possibly TRBD1 (6 bases). The CDR3 is made up of 13 amino acids. Looked up from germline, CDR1 is KGHDR and CDR2 is SFDVKD. V gave up 3 bases and J gave up 6 bases, with 11 bases separating them. The CDR3 region is CATSDTGLPEQYF. In DNA, the CDR3 is TGTGCCACCAGTGATACAGGGTTGCCCGAGCAGTACTTC.

This chain links TRBV2 with TRBJ1-1; D remains unclear. V lost 6 bases, J lost 4 bases, and 12 bases lay in between. The CDR3 is made up of 13 amino acids. Germline assignment: CDR1 SNHLY and CDR2 FYNNEI. CDR3 nucleotide sequence: TGTGCCAGCAGGGCAATGGGCAGCACTGAAGCTTTCTTT. Its protein product is CASRAMGSTEAFF.

The chain recombines TRBV18 with TRBJ2-2, with a weak D call TRBD2 (6 bases). Trimming took off 4 bases at V and 0 bases at J, with 15 bases between the two ends. The V gene's germline CDR1 is KGHSH and CDR2 LQKENI. The CDR3 contains 17 residues. The CDR3 nucleotides read TGTGCCAGCTCACTGGGGGGTGACGCAGCGAACACCGGGGAGCTGTTTTTT. This codes for CASSLGGDAANTGELFF. The variable domain in full, completed from reference TRBV18 and TRBJ2-2, reads NAGVMQNPRHLVRRRGQEARLRCSPMKGHSHVYWYRQLPEEGLKFMVYLQKENIIDESGMPKERFSAEFPKEGPSILRIQQVVRGDSAAYFCASSLGGDAANTGELFFGEGSRLTVL.

V and J are TRBV9 and TRBJ1-5; TRBD1 might be the D (5 bases). Germline lookup yields CDR1 SGDLS and CDR2 YYNGEE. V was cut by 0 bases and J by 7 bases, with 11 bases left in between. The CDR3 spans 14 residues. Here the CDR3 DNA reads TGTGCCAGCAGCGTAGATGGGGGGACCCAGCCCCAGCATTTT. The encoded protein is CASSVDGGTQPQHF.